This T cell receptor (beta chain) stems from a study of graft-versus-host responses after intestinal transplantation. The wider study: Tacrolimus plus steroids were given to all recipients for roughly three years, preceded by anti-thymocyte globulin induction.

CDR1 SEHNR and CDR2 FQNEAQ come from the germline V gene (reference sequence). The CDR3 consists of 14 residues. V lost 0 bases to trimming and J lost 0 bases, with 6 bases between them. The data were produced by immunoSEQ multiplex PCR, yet TCRdb's version contains in-frame clones alone and is incomplete. The sample lists tens of thousands of clones; roughly 92% were seen once. With regard to this clone: What it binds is not known. Distinct nucleotide sequences in the sample also encode this CDR3.

The receptor was derived from a human donor who received an intestinal transplant. The J gene is TRBJ2-7, the V gene TRBV7-9; a weak D match, TRBD2 (5 bases). The sample in question was unstimulated CD4+ T cells sorted from spleen or lymph node cells, obtained before intestinal transplant. As DNA, the CDR3 is TGTGCCAGCAGCTTAGCAGGGAGCTCCTACGAGCAGTACTTC. The encoded protein is CASSLAGSSYEQYF.